The 13 T cell receptor beta chains reported below all come from one sample, sequenced in a study of blood T cell repertoires in COVID-19. Profiled with immunoSEQ multiplex PCR; TCRdb holds only in-frame clones, not every one. This sample has under 250,000 clones, with approximately 91% found just once. Sample: peripheral blood. Receptors were obtained from a man aged 40-49 years with acute or convalescent COVID-19.

This sequence joins TRBV4-3 and TRBJ2-7, with a possible D match to TRBD2 (7 bases). This CDR3 spans 16 amino acids. V was cut by 0 bases and J by 2 bases, with 14 bases left in between. The germline gives CDR1 LGHNA, CDR2 YSLEER. The CDR3 region is CASSQDWEGGTYEQYF. CDR3 nucleotides: TGCGCCAGCAGCCAAGATTGGGAGGGGGGTACCTACGAGCAGTACTTC.

This clone came up once. The chain recombines TRBV2 with TRBJ2-7; 15 nucleotides match TRBD2. Germline CDR1 SNHLY, CDR2 FYNNEI. This CDR3 has 17 amino acids. V gave up 5 bases and J gave up 5 bases; unmatched junction bases: 10. This chain's CDR3 is CASSTDGLAGGGDEQYF. The CDR3 DNA sequence: TGTGCCAGCAGTACCGATGGACTAGCGGGAGGGGGCGACGAGCAGTACTTC.

The rearrangement uses TRBV29-1 and TRBJ1-1, with D uncertain. Trimming removed 3 bases at V and 5 bases at J, with 13 bases between. CDR1 is SQVTM and CDR2 is ANQGSEA in the germline V gene. The CDR3 sequence is 13 residues long. The CDR3 region has the DNA TGCAGCGTTGATGGGCACACGGGGACTGAAGCTTTCTTT. Residues: CSVDGHTGTEAFF.

V gene TRBV6-2 or TRBV6-3 combines with J gene TRBJ1-2; 12 bases are shared with TRBD1. Germline CDR1 reads MNHEY; CDR2 reads SVGEGT. With 2 bases clipped from V and 8 bases from J, the junction kept 9 bases outside the gene matches. The CDR3 totals 16 residues. The DNA for the CDR3 is TGTGCCAGCAGTTACGGGACAGGGGGCGAGATCGACGGCTACACCTTC. This translates into CASSYGTGGEIDGYTF.

The CDR3 loop is CASSLGRGEKLFF. The CDR3 region has the DNA TGTGCCAGCAGCTTAGGGAGAGGGGAAAAACTGTTTTTT. The chain is built from TRBV7-9 and TRBJ1-4; D remains unclear. The V and J ends lost 1 base and 8 bases respectively, with 8 bases between them. The CDR3 loop spans 13 amino acids. CDR1 and CDR2 (germline): SEHNR, FQNEAQ (reference sequence).

The chain is built from TRBV11-2 and TRBJ1-2, with 8 bases lining up with TRBD1. The V segment lost 6 bases and the J segment 4 bases; nucleotides outside the gene matches: 10. This CDR3 spans 15 amino acids. Per germline, CDR1 SGHAT and CDR2 FQNNGV. CDR3 in amino acids: CASSSGQGPGYGYTF. CDR3 in DNA: TGTGCCAGCAGTTCCGGACAGGGTCCGGGCTATGGCTACACCTTC.

The table lists this clone with a count of one. The chain couples TRBV3-1 (or the pseudogene TRBV3-2) to TRBJ1-1; D is ambiguous. The V end was cut by 0 bases, the J end by 0 bases, with 8 bases between. Germline V gene lookup returns CDR1 LGHDT and CDR2 YNNKEL (reference sequence). The CDR3 extends over 15 amino acids. The CDR3 coding sequence is TGTGCCAGCAGCCAAGAGTATTATGTGAACACTGAAGCTTTCTTT. Its translation: CASSQEYYVNTEAFF.

The chain employs TRBV7-2 and TRBJ2-5; 7 bases fit TRBD2. V shed 2 bases, J shed 11 bases, and the junction held 11 bases outside the gene matches. This CDR3 region has 14 residues. Germline loops: CDR1 SGHTA, CDR2 FQGNSA. The CDR3 is CASSLTPSGTLQYF. CDR3 in DNA: TGTGCCAGCAGCTTAACGCCTAGCGGCACTTTACAGTACTTC.

This clone was picked up a small number of times. The same CDR3 arises from other DNA sequences in this sample as well. The rearrangement links TRBV6-5 to TRBJ1-1, with TRBD1 identical over 8 bases. After removal of 5 bases from V and 4 bases from J, the junction contained 6 bases not matched to a gene. Per the germline V gene, CDR1 is MNHEY and CDR2 is SVGAGI. The length of the CDR3 is 14 residues. CDR3 sequence (DNA): TGTGCCAGCAGTCCAAGGACAGGGTCCACTGAAGCTTTCTTT. Encoded protein: CASSPRTGSTEAFF.

A single count supports this clone. This sequence joins TRBV7-9 and TRBJ2-3, with 9 nucleotides matching TRBD1. From germline, CDR1 is SEHNR and CDR2 FQNEAQ (reference sequence). The CDR3 runs to 16 residues. V shed 6 bases and J 2 bases; nucleotides not matched to a gene: 9. CDR3 bases: TGTGCCAGCAGGCTCGGGACAGGGACCCCCACAGATACGCAGTATTTT. The encoded protein is CASRLGTGTPTDTQYF.

The V call is TRBV12-3 or TRBV12-4, the J call TRBJ2-7; 8 bases line up with TRBD1. This CDR3 is built from 13 residues. Trimming removed 6 bases from V and 6 bases from J; junction bases left unmatched: 7. CDR3 in amino acids: CASSFQGAIEQYF. The DNA for the CDR3 is TGTGCCAGCAGCTTTCAGGGGGCAATCGAGCAGTACTTC.

The chain is built from TRBV5-1 and TRBJ2-3, with 9 bases fitting TRBD2. Germline values: CDR1 SGHRS, CDR2 YFSETQ. The CDR3 spans 16 residues. V shed 3 bases and J 0 bases; nucleotides not matched to a gene: 5. The CDR3 here is CASSSPGLASTDTQYF. CDR3 DNA: TGCGCCAGCAGCTCCCCAGGACTAGCGAGCACAGATACGCAGTATTTT. The entire variable domain, with the rest obtained from reference TRBV5-1 and TRBJ2-3, is as follows: KAGVTQTPRYLIKTRGQQVTLSCSPISGHRSVSWYQQTPGQGLQFLFEYFSETQRNKGNFPGRFSGRQFSNSRSEMNVSTLELGDSALYLCASSSPGLASTDTQYFGPGTRLTVL.

This chain links TRBV5-1 with TRBJ2-3; 10 bases agree with TRBD2. The CDR3 consists of 15 residues. The V gene's germline CDR1 is SGHRS and CDR2 YFSETQ. The V and J ends lost 3 bases and 5 bases, in that order; junction bases with no gene match: 6. CDR3 nucleotide sequence: TGCGCCAGCAGCTCCGTGAGCGGGGGGGGAGATACGCAGTATTTT. It encodes CASSSVSGGGDTQYF.